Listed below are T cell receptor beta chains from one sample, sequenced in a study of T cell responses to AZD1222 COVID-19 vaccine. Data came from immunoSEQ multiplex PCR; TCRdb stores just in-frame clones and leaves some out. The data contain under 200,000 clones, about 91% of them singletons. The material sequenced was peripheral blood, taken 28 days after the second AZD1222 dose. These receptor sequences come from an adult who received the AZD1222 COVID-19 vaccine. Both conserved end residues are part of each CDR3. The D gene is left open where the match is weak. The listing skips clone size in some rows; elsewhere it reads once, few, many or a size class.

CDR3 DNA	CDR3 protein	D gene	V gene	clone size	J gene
TGTGCCAGCTCACAACATAAGAACACTGAAGCTTTCTTT	CASSQHKNTEAFF	-	TRBV18	-	TRBJ1-1
TGTGCCAGCAGCTTCGGGACAGGCAATCAGCCCCAGCATTTT	CASSFGTGNQPQHF	TRBD1	TRBV11-3	-	TRBJ1-5
TGTGCCAGCAGTTACTTGGGCGGGACGTCCTACGAGCAGTACTTC	CASSYLGGTSYEQYF	-	TRBV6-5	-	TRBJ2-7
TGTGCCAGCAGTCGAGGGACTAGCGGGACTAGCTCCTACAATGAGCAGTTCTTC	CASSRGTSGTSSYNEQFF	TRBD2	TRBV6-6	-	TRBJ2-1
TGTGCCACCAGCAGAGACAGGGGGTTAAACACTGAAGCTTTCTTT	CATSRDRGLNTEAFF	TRBD1	TRBV15	-	TRBJ1-1
TGTGCCAGTACAACTAGGGGACAGCCCCAGCATTTT	CASTTRGQPQHF	-	TRBV2	-	TRBJ1-5
TGTGCCAGCAGCGGGGGGTGGGGCATCCCCTTGGGGGGCTACACCTTC	CASSGGWGIPLGGYTF	-	TRBV11-2	once	TRBJ1-2
TGTGCCAGCGCCGAATGTTTGCGGGCAGGAACGGCGGCTAGTGAAAAACTGTTTTTT	CASAECLRAGTAASEKLFF	-	TRBV7-6	once	TRBJ1-4
TGTGCCAGCTCCAGGGGGGACTATGGCTACACCTTC	CASSRGDYGYTF	TRBD1	TRBV28	once	TRBJ1-2
TGTGCCAGCAGTGTGGCAGCTAGCAATCAGCCCCAGCATTTT	CASSVAASNQPQHF	-	TRBV2	once	TRBJ1-5
TGTGCCAGCAGCTTGGGAAACGGACTCTATAATTCACCCCTCCACTTT	CASSLGNGLYNSPLHF	-	TRBV5-6	-	TRBJ1-6
TGTGCCAGCAGCGTAGATAGCGGACCCACAGGGAACATTCAGTACTTC	CASSVDSGPTGNIQYF	-	TRBV9	-	TRBJ2-4
TGCGCCAGCAGCCAAGGGGGGGCGCGAAATCAGCCCCAGCATTTT	CASSQGGARNQPQHF	-	TRBV4-1	once	TRBJ1-5
TGTGCCAGCAGTTGGGACCAAGCCCCCAGTGGGCAGTTCTTC	CASSWDQAPSGQFF	-	TRBV7-2	-	TRBJ2-1
TGTGCCAGTAGTAGCGGAAAATATTACAATGAGCAGTTCTTC	CASSSGKYYNEQFF	-	TRBV19	-	TRBJ2-1
TGTGCCAGCAGCGTTGCCCCCCTGGGGGGAGTAACGACCGGGGAGCTGTTTTTT	CASSVAPLGGVTTGELFF	-	TRBV9	-	TRBJ2-2
TGTGCCAGCAGCACAAAGCCGAACACTGAAGCTTTCTTT	CASSTKPNTEAFF	-	TRBV14	-	TRBJ1-1
TGTGCCAGCAGCTTTACAGGTAGGAGCACTGAAGCTTTCTTT	CASSFTGRSTEAFF	-	TRBV5-4	-	TRBJ1-1